Below, 10 T cell receptor beta chains from the same sample are listed, as sequenced in a study of OX40 agonist ivuxolimab in advanced cancers. Library creation used the immunoSEQ multiplex PCR assay. TCRdb mirrors the immuneACCESS table, restricted to in-frame sequences. Some clones are absent from its copies; in checked studies, under half trace to an unresolved V gene, and the reason for the others is unknown. This sample holds about 70,000 clones; around 80% were observed only once. About 5.7% of the sample is held by the ten biggest clonotypes. The sample here was CD4+ or CD8+ T cells sorted from blood, taken in a trial of the OX40 agonist ivuxolimab. These receptors originate from an adult with an advanced solid tumor such as melanoma, head and neck, liver or kidney cancer.

The genes are TRBV5-1 and TRBJ2-3, with D uncertain. The V end lost 9 bases, the J end lost 0 bases, and 11 bases lay between the germline ends. This CDR3 comprises 13 residues. Germline loops: CDR1 SGHRS, CDR2 YFSETQ. Here the CDR3 DNA reads TGCGCCATTCGGGCCCCCAGCACAGATACGCAGTATTTT. Its translation is CAIRAPSTDTQYF.

This clone was observed a few times. The rearrangement joins TRBV27 to TRBJ1-1, with 7 bases lining up with TRBD1. V lost 6 bases and J lost 3; bases outside the gene matches: 10. CDR1 and CDR2 from the germline V gene are MNHEY and SMNVEV (reference sequence). CDR3 length: 15 amino acids. As DNA, the CDR3 is TGTGCCAGCAGCCAGACAGGGACTGGTGACACTGAAGCTTTCTTT. As protein: CASSQTGTGDTEAFF.

This clone was counted between two and nine times. The same CDR3 also results from other DNA sequences found in this sample. The chain links TRBV7-9 to TRBJ1-2; D unresolved. Germline V gives CDR1 SEHNR, CDR2 FQNEAQ (reference sequence). This CDR3 has 13 residues. Trimming shortened V by 1 base and J by 3 bases, and 6 bases separated the two germline ends. The CDR3 reads CASSLGVDYGYTF. CDR3 DNA: TGTGCCAGCAGCTTAGGGGTGGACTATGGCTACACCTTC.

There are a few counts of this clone. This chain uses TRBV6-6 with TRBJ1-6, with a weak D call TRBD1 (6 bases). V lost 9 bases, J lost 8 bases, and 14 bases lay in between. CDR1 is MNHNY and CDR2 is SVGAGI in the germline V gene (reference sequence). The CDR3 runs to 13 residues. The CDR3 region is CASGQRTDSPLHF. CDR3 DNA sequence: TGTGCCAGTGGACAGAGAACAGATTCACCCCTCCACTTT.

The J gene is TRBJ2-3, the V gene TRBV7-9; 8 bases are shared with TRBD1. CDR3 length: 18 residues. Trimming cost V 3 bases and J 2 bases; bases outside gene matches: 13. The germline CDR1 and CDR2 sequences are SEHNR and FQNEAQ (reference sequence). CDR3 amino acids: CASSFPTPTGATTDTQYF. In DNA form, the CDR3 reads TGTGCCAGCAGCTTCCCCACCCCGACAGGGGCCACCACAGATACGCAGTATTTT.

V usage is TRBV6-1 and J usage is TRBJ1-1; D is ambiguous. Germline CDR1 reads MNHNS; CDR2 reads SASEGT. Trimming took 3 bases from V and 6 from J, leaving 17 bases between them. The CDR3 is 15 amino acids. The CDR3 bases are TGTGCCAGCAGTGACGCCCAGGACGCGAAACCTGAAGCTTTCTTT. This encodes CASSDAQDAKPEAFF.

The chain carries TRBV7-2 and TRBJ2-5; 7 bases are shared with TRBD2. Trimming cost V 3 bases and J 0 bases; bases outside gene matches: 4. CDR3 length: 15 amino acids. In germline, CDR1 is SGHTA, CDR2 FQGNSA. CDR3 loop: CASSFGGGDQETQYF. DNA of the CDR3: TGTGCCAGCAGCTTTGGCGGGGGAGACCAAGAGACCCAGTACTTC.

This clone was seen only a few times. V and J are TRBV7-8 and TRBJ1-6; D is uncertain. V lost 0 bases, J lost 6 bases, and 15 bases lay in between. Germline assignment: CDR1 SGHVS and CDR2 FQNEAQ. The CDR3 is made up of 17 amino acids. CDR3 DNA: TGTGCCAGCAGCTTAGCGCGGGCAGGCGTCGGTAATTCACCCCTCCACTTT. Translating gives CASSLARAGVGNSPLHF.

The chain employs TRBV5-6 and TRBJ2-1; TRBD2 is a possible D gene (5 bases). The CDR3 covers 13 residues. The V gene's germline CDR1 is SGHDT and CDR2 YYEEEE. V was cut by 4 bases and J by 3 bases, with 8 bases left in between. The CDR3 spells CASSTDYYNEQFF. The CDR3, as DNA: TGTGCCAGCAGCACCGACTACTACAATGAGCAGTTCTTC.

On this clone itself: Other DNA sequences from this sample encode an identical CDR3 as well. The genes are TRBV5-6 and TRBJ1-5, with D perhaps matching TRBD1 (5 bases). This CDR3 is 15 amino acids long. Trimming pared 2 bases from V and 2 bases from J, leaving 11 bases between. Looked up from germline, CDR1 is SGHDT and CDR2 is YYEEEE. The CDR3 bases are TGTGCCAGCAGCTTAAGGGGTCCGGGCAATCAGCCCCAGCATTTT. As protein: CASSLRGPGNQPQHF. The full variable domain, completed using reference TRBV5-6 and TRBJ1-5, is DAGVTQSPTHLIKTRGQQVTLRCSPKSGHDTVSWYQQALGQGPQFIFQYYEEEERQRGNFPDRFSGHQFPNYSSELNVNALLLGDSALYLCASSLRGPGNQPQHFGDGTRLSIL.